The next 15 T cell receptor beta chains were all read from a single sample in a study of cytomegalovirus exposure and HLA in healthy donors. Use of 60 Vbeta and 13 Jbeta primers characterized the PCR. TCRdb keeps only in-frame clones here, not all; method: immunoSEQ multiplex PCR. The table records about 170,000 clones, just over 75% of them present only once. The sample consisted of PBMCs. Receptors were obtained from a woman between 25 and 40 years old in good health and CMV-seropositive.

Details on this clone: The same CDR3 is also encoded by other DNA sequences in this sample. V is TRBV9 and J is TRBJ2-7; D is ambiguous. Germline values: CDR1 SGDLS, CDR2 YYNGEE. The CDR3 is 14 amino acids. V was trimmed by 0 bases and J by 0 bases, leaving 7 bases between them. DNA for the CDR3: TGTGCCAGCAGCGTAGGCGGCAGCTCCTACGAGCAGTACTTC. Amino acids: CASSVGGSSYEQYF.

This chain joins TRBV9 and TRBJ2-1, with TRBD1 as a possible D gene (6 bases). The V and J ends lost 0 bases and 4 bases respectively, with 20 bases between them. The CDR3 is 18 residues long. Germline V gene sequence: CDR1 SGDLS, CDR2 YYNGEE. In DNA form, the CDR3 reads TGTGCCAGCAGCGTAGGATCCCAACAGGGTTTAGGGTACAATGAGCAGTTCTTC. It translates to CASSVGSQQGLGYNEQFF.

The rearrangement links TRBV10-3 to TRBJ1-5; D may be TRBD1 (6 bases). Germline V gives CDR1 ENHRY, CDR2 SYGVKD. Trimming pared 7 bases from V and 6 bases from J, leaving 13 bases between. The CDR3 has 13 residues. In DNA, the CDR3 is TGTGCCATCACCGAGGGGGTTGGTCAGCCCCAGCATTTT. This translates into CAITEGVGQPQHF.

This clone appeared once. The V gene is TRBV4-1, the J gene TRBJ1-1; the match to TRBD1 covers 7 bases. CDR3 length: 15 residues. V was pared by 3 bases and J by 1 base, with 5 bases of the junction left unmatched. Germline loops: CDR1 MGHRA, CDR2 YSYEKL. The CDR3 bases are TGCGCCAGCAGCCACAGGGACAGCGAGAACACTGAAGCTTTCTTT. It translates to CASSHRDSENTEAFF.

The CDR3 spells CASSSIYNEQFF. CDR3 DNA sequence: TGTGCCAGCAGCTCCATCTACAATGAGCAGTTCTTC. The V and J genes are TRBV9 and TRBJ2-1, with D uncertain. From germline, CDR1 is SGDLS and CDR2 YYNGEE. Trimming left V 4 bases short and J 3 bases short, with 5 bases between. There are 12 residues in the CDR3.

As DNA, the CDR3 is TGTGCCACGAGATATACCCTCTCTGGAAACACCATATATTTT. It yields the protein CATRYTLSGNTIYF. The chain uses TRBV2 and TRBJ1-3; D gene ambiguous. The V gene's germline CDR1 is SNHLY and CDR2 FYNNEI. This CDR3 is 14 amino acids long. V lost 10 bases to trimming and J lost 0 bases, with 13 bases between them.

The V gene is TRBV11-2, the J gene TRBJ2-7; TRBD2 matches 8 bases. CDR3 length: 17 residues. V gave up 6 bases and J gave up 3 bases; unmatched junction bases: 16. The V gene's germline CDR1 is SGHAT and CDR2 FQNNGV. CDR3 sequence reads: CASRGQGGGRKNYEQYF. The DNA for the CDR3 is TGTGCCAGCAGAGGTCAGGGAGGCGGGAGGAAAAACTACGAGCAGTACTTC.

With respect to this clone: Other nucleotide sequences in the sample specify the same CDR3. V and J are TRBV5-1 and TRBJ1-1; 8 nucleotides agree with TRBD1. Germline V gene sequence: CDR1 SGHRS, CDR2 YFSETQ. The CDR3 covers 18 residues. Trimming cost V 0 bases and J 1 base; bases outside gene matches: 11. CDR3 bases: TGCGCCAGCAGCTTGGTGTCGGGACAGGATGATAGGAACACTGAAGCTTTCTTT. The encoded protein is CASSLVSGQDDRNTEAFF.

J is TRBJ2-1 and V is TRBV30; perhaps TRBD1 as D (6 bases). Trimming shortened V by 3 bases and J by 0 bases, and 30 bases separated the two germline ends. Germline V gene sequence: CDR1 GTSNPN, CDR2 SVGIG (reference sequence). The CDR3 consists of 21 residues. The CDR3 sequence: CAWSGTMLTRGAPSSYNEQFF. In DNA, the CDR3 is TGTGCCTGGAGCGGGACAATGTTGACACGGGGTGCCCCCAGCTCCTACAATGAGCAGTTCTTC. The full variable domain, completed using reference TRBV30 and TRBJ2-1, is SQTIHQWPATLVQPVGSPLSLECTVEGTSNPNLYWYRQAAGRGLQLLFYSVGIGQISSEVPQNLSASRPQDRQFILSSKKLLLSDSGFYLCAWSGTMLTRGAPSSYNEQFFGPGTRLTVL.

This clone was detected only a few times. The chain links TRBV6-5 to TRBJ1-2; the D is unclear. Trimming left V 4 bases short and J 5 bases short, with 5 bases between. CDR1 is MNHEY and CDR2 is SVGAGI in the germline V gene. The length of the CDR3 is 11 residues. For the CDR3, the DNA is TGTGCCAGCAGTTCCAAATATGGCTACACCTTC. Its protein is CASSSKYGYTF.

The V call is TRBV10-3, the J call TRBJ2-6; 7 bases are a match to TRBD2. V dropped 0 bases and J dropped 0; count of bases not matched to a gene: 8. This CDR3 comprises 19 residues. The germline gives CDR1 ENHRY, CDR2 SYGVKD. The CDR3 nucleotides are TGTGCCATCAGTGAGTCGAGGCTAGCGGCAAACTCTGGGGCCAACGTCCTGACTTTC. Amino acids: CAISESRLAANSGANVLTF.

There are a few counts of this clone. The genes are TRBV6-5 and TRBJ2-7; D might be TRBD2 (5 bases). The V end lost 6 bases, the J end lost 0 bases, and 12 bases lay between the germline ends. The CDR3 spans 14 residues. In germline, CDR1 is MNHEY, CDR2 SVGAGI. This chain's CDR3 is CASRLLESSYEQYF. In DNA form, the CDR3 reads TGTGCCAGCAGGTTACTAGAGAGCTCCTACGAGCAGTACTTC.

V and J are TRBV30 and TRBJ1-6; 7 bases align to TRBD1. Germline V gene sequence: CDR1 GTSNPN, CDR2 SVGIG (reference sequence). With 0 bases clipped from V and 7 bases from J, the junction kept 18 bases outside the gene matches. This CDR3 contains 19 residues. CDR3 residues: CAWSVLDRHLDGGNSPLHF. The CDR3 DNA is TGTGCCTGGAGTGTACTGGACAGGCATTTAGACGGTGGGAATTCACCCCTCCACTTT.

The chain has TRBV15 and TRBJ2-7; D possibly corresponds to TRBD1 (5 bases). The germline CDR1 and CDR2 sequences are LNHNV and YYDKDF (reference sequence). V was pared by 0 bases and J by 1 base, with 10 bases between. The CDR3 runs 15 residues. This chain's CDR3 is CATSREGQRSYEQYF. In DNA, the CDR3 is TGTGCCACCAGCAGAGAGGGGCAACGATCCTACGAGCAGTACTTC.

The chain combines TRBV5-5 with TRBJ1-2; tentative D call: TRBD1 (5 bases). V lost 3 bases and J lost 3, with 15 bases in between. The V gene's germline CDR1 is SGHKS and CDR2 YYEKEE (reference sequence). The CDR3 runs 15 residues. CDR3 in amino acids: CASSWTTDSHYGYTF. CDR3 DNA: TGTGCCAGCAGCTGGACGACAGACTCGCACTATGGCTACACCTTC.